One and the same sample provided the 11 T cell receptor beta chains below, sequenced in a study of vaccination effects on CD4 cells after COVID-19. No antigens are known for them. Assay: immunoSEQ multiplex PCR; the TCRdb copy retains only in-frame clones and omits some. Here the sample spans fewer than 35,000 clones, almost 75% being singletons. Expansion with viral peptide pools was applied to antigen-specific CD4+ T cells by the ViraFEST assay prior to sequencing. Scientists isolated CD4+ T cells after a roughly ten-day culture period ended. The cohort was immunized with two doses of either the BNT162b2 or mRNA-1273 vaccine. The source was CD4+ T cells from PBMCs cultured with HCoV-229E spike peptides, collected after COVID-19 vaccination. The source of these receptors is a human donor who received a COVID-19 vaccine.

This clone was seen just once. The genes are TRBV3-1 (or the pseudogene TRBV3-2) and TRBJ2-1, with 10 bases fitting TRBD2. The CDR3 covers 14 residues. The J segment lost 9 bases and the V segment lost 4 bases, leaving 6 bases of the junction unmatched. CDR1 LGHDT and CDR2 YNNKEL come from the germline V gene (reference sequence). Here the CDR3 DNA reads TGTGCCAGCAGCCGCCCTAGCGGGAGTGGTGAGCAGTTCTTC. It is translated as CASSRPSGSGEQFF.

The chain combines TRBV7-4 with TRBJ1-4; the D is unclear. The CDR3 totals 15 residues. The V and J ends lost 3 bases and 6 bases respectively, with 14 bases between them. Germline V gene lookup returns CDR1 SGHVT and CDR2 SQSDAQ. The CDR3 DNA reads as TGTGCCAGCAGCTTGGGAAGGTGCAGATATGAAAAACTGTTTTTT. Encoded protein: CASSLGRCRYEKLFF. The full variable domain, completed using reference TRBV7-4 and TRBJ1-4, is GAGVSQSPRYKVAKRGRDVALRCDSISGHVTLYWYRQTLGQGSEVLTYSQSDAQRDKSGRPSGRFSAERPERSVSTLKIQRTEQGDSAVYLCASSLGRCRYEKLFFGSGTQLSVL.

The chain couples TRBV5-1 to TRBJ1-2; D is unresolved. This CDR3 has 15 residues. The V end lost 0 bases, the J end lost 3 bases, and 12 bases lay between the germline ends. Germline assignment: CDR1 SGHRS and CDR2 YFSETQ. The CDR3 spells CASSLARGKDYGYTF. The CDR3 nucleotides read TGCGCCAGCAGCTTGGCCAGAGGGAAGGACTATGGCTACACCTTC.

The V call is TRBV11-2, the J call TRBJ2-5, with a tentative D call TRBD1 (5 bases). CDR1 is SGHAT and CDR2 is FQNNGV in the germline V gene. V was cut by 2 bases and J by 3 bases, with 16 bases left in between. CDR3 length equals 16 residues. CDR3 sequence (DNA): TGTGCCAGCAGCTTAAACCCCCCAGGGCAGGAAGAGACCCAGTACTTC. As protein: CASSLNPPGQEETQYF.

DNA for the CDR3: TGCGCCAGCAGCTTGGACAGGGGAGACACAGATACGCAGTATTTT. It yields the protein CASSLDRGDTDTQYF. The V call is TRBV5-1, the J call TRBJ2-3, with TRBD1 matching 7 bases. Germline CDR1 reads SGHRS; CDR2 reads YFSETQ. This CDR3 spans 15 amino acids. V dropped 0 bases and J dropped 2; count of bases not matched to a gene: 3.

The gene calls are TRBV7-8 and TRBJ2-7; 7 nucleotides align to TRBD1. The CDR3 consists of 13 residues. The germline V gene has CDR1 SGHVS and CDR2 FQNEAQ. The V segment lost 5 bases and the J segment 4 bases; nucleotides outside the gene matches: 5. CDR3 coding DNA: TGTGCCAGCAGCCCTGGACAGGTTTACGAGCAGTACTTC. This gives the protein CASSPGQVYEQYF.

The V gene is TRBV18, the J gene TRBJ1-1, with a weak D call TRBD1 (5 bases). Germline-derived CDR1 and CDR2 are KGHSH and LQKENI. Trimming removed 6 bases at V and 8 bases at J, with 16 bases between. This CDR3 comprises 13 residues. CDR3 amino acids: CASSLQQGKEAFF. The DNA of the CDR3 is TGTGCCAGCTCGCTACAGCAGGGAAAGGAAGCTTTCTTT.

The V gene is TRBV6-5, the J gene TRBJ2-3; D unclear. The CDR3 covers 12 residues. V dropped 7 bases and J dropped 6 bases, with 11 bases sitting between them. The germline V gene has CDR1 MNHEY and CDR2 SVGAGI. In nucleotides, the CDR3 is TGTGCCAGCACCCCTGACTTGGATACGCAGTATTTT. Encoded protein: CASTPDLDTQYF.

This chain joins TRBV14 and TRBJ1-1, with D hard to call. Trimming shortened V by 2 bases and J by 1 base, and 5 bases separated the two germline ends. The germline gives CDR1 SGHDN, CDR2 FVKESK. The CDR3 extends over 13 amino acids. The CDR3 DNA reads as TGTGCCAGCAGCCAACCTGGGAACACTGAAGCTTTCTTT. As protein: CASSQPGNTEAFF.

This clone was counted only a few times. The V and J genes are TRBV30 and TRBJ1-2; 8 bases map to TRBD1. This CDR3 spans 13 amino acids. V trimming: 2 bases; J trimming: 6 bases; junction bases outside the gene matches: 5. Germline V CDR1 and CDR2: GTSNPN, SVGIG (reference sequence). CDR3: CAWSLTTGDGYTF. CDR3 DNA sequence: TGTGCCTGGAGTTTAACGACAGGGGATGGCTACACCTTC.

The chain is built from TRBV7-9 and TRBJ1-2; 7 bases map to TRBD1. The V gene end was trimmed by 2 bases and the J gene end by 8 bases; junction bases not matched to a gene: 8. Germline V gene sequence: CDR1 SEHNR, CDR2 FQNEAQ (reference sequence). This CDR3 spans 14 amino acids. The CDR3 is CASSLSQGVWGYTF. DNA of the CDR3: TGTGCCAGCAGCTTAAGTCAGGGGGTCTGGGGCTACACCTTC.